This T cell receptor beta chain originates from a study of OX40 agonist ivuxolimab in advanced cancers. Study in general: Ivuxolimab, which patients received intravenously every 2 weeks, was dosed at 0.01 to 10 mg/kg.

Regarding this clone: Its antigen is as yet unknown.

V lost 5 bases, J lost 4 bases, and 13 bases stayed unmatched. The CDR3 is 18 amino acids. CDR1 is SGHTA and CDR2 is FQGNSA in the germline V gene. Produced via immunoSEQ multiplex PCR; TCRdb's table is partial and in-frame only. The sample lists tens of thousands of clones; around 80% were seen once. Overall study findings and caveats: A proportion of nonresponders additionally exhibited low normalized T-cell clonal expansion.

V and J are TRBV7-2 and TRBJ2-2; 10 nucleotides align to TRBD2. This TCR was recovered from an adult with an advanced solid tumor such as melanoma, head and neck, liver or kidney cancer. Here the sequenced sample was CD4+ or CD8+ T cells sorted from blood, taken in a trial of the OX40 agonist ivuxolimab. CDR3 amino acids: CASSQIRAGGPGTGELFF. In nucleotides, the CDR3 is TGTGCCAGCAGCCAGATTAGAGCGGGAGGGCCGGGCACCGGGGAGCTGTTTTTT.